This entry features one T cell receptor (beta chain) sequence. What it recognizes is unknown. Each cell subset's genomic DNA was divided evenly among several immunoSEQ plates. Produced via immunoSEQ multiplex PCR; TCRdb's table is partial and in-frame only. The repertoire holds nearly 2 million clones, with less than 95% as singletons. These data belong to a study of shared clonotypes between healthy human individuals. Whole-study results and caveats: Sharing across four donors was highest in naive CD4 (about 5%) and lowest in memory CD8 (around 0.4%). Generation probabilities of non-shared clonotypes were lower (relative to those shared by all four donors).

Unmatched junction bases numbered 6, after V lost 2 bases and J lost 0 bases. From germline, CDR1 is SGHRS and CDR2 YFSETQ. CDR3 length equals 16 residues. Cells designated naive CD8 were CD45RO-negative and were positively selected for CCR7, with terminally differentiated effector memory CD45RA+ cells excluded. V gene TRBV5-1 combines with J gene TRBJ1-1, with TRBD1 matching 8 bases. The clonotype comes from a man aged 18 to 30 in good health. Material: naive CD8+ T cells sorted from blood. CDR3 region: CASSLTRGLMNTEAFF. As DNA, the CDR3 is TGCGCCAGCAGCTTAACCAGGGGGCTAATGAACACTGAAGCTTTCTTT.